A selection of T cell receptor beta chains follows, all from one sample in a study of control samples from healthy donors and cancer patients. Clones were sequenced by immunoSEQ multiplex PCR, and TCRdb holds only the in-frame ones, with some missing. The sample consists of about 120,000 clones, 87% of them appearing once. Sequencing input: blood. These receptors were obtained from a man younger than 40 in good health. CDR3s include the opening cysteine and the closing phenylalanine or tryptophan. D genes are given only for firm matches. Clone size appears in some rows only: once, few, many, or a class for an expanded clone.

clone size	D gene	V gene	J gene	CDR3 protein	CDR3 DNA
NA	NA	TRBV6-6	TRBJ1-5	CASSWDYRENQPQHF	TGTGCCAGCAGTTGGGATTACAGGGAGAATCAGCCCCAGCATTTT
NA	TRBD1	TRBV28	TRBJ1-2	CASRREGALNYGYTF	TGTGCCAGCAGGAGGGAGGGGGCCCTTAACTATGGCTACACCTTC
NA	NA	TRBV7-3	TRBJ2-2	CASSPGRIGELFF	TGTGCCAGCAGTCCCGGGAGAATCGGGGAGCTGTTTTTT
once	NA	TRBV2	TRBJ1-1	CASLNIGRAFF	TGTGCCAGCCTGAACATCGGCCGAGCTTTCTTT
NA	NA	TRBV30	TRBJ2-3	CAWSPLNEYSTDTQYF	TGTGCCTGGAGTCCCCTGAACGAATATTCCACAGATACGCAGTATTTT
once	NA	TRBV4-1	TRBJ1-1	CASSQAGGALNTEAFF	TGCGCCAGCAGCCAAGCTGGCGGAGCCCTGAACACTGAAGCTTTCTTT
NA	TRBD2	TRBV5-1	TRBJ2-5	CASSLERGGRETQYF	TGCGCCAGCAGCTTGGAGCGGGGGGGCCGGGAGACCCAGTACTTC
NA	NA	TRBV10-1	TRBJ1-4	CASSDQPGTEKLFF	TGCGCCAGCAGTGATCAACCCGGGACCGAAAAACTGTTTTTT
NA	TRBD1	TRBV6-4	TRBJ1-2	CASSDFDRGYGYTF	TGTGCCAGCAGTGACTTCGACAGGGGCTATGGCTACACCTTC
NA	NA	TRBV5-1	TRBJ1-4	CASSFGYLEGSNEKLFF	TGCGCCAGCAGCTTTGGATATCTTGAGGGGTCTAATGAAAAACTGTTTTTT
NA	NA	TRBV5-1	TRBJ2-5	CASSLSGQETQYF	TGCGCCAGCAGCTTGAGCGGCCAAGAGACCCAGTACTTC
few	NA	TRBV11-2	TRBJ2-4	CASSLEFGDRDIQYF	TGTGCCAGCAGCTTAGAATTTGGAGACCGGGACATTCAGTACTTC
NA	NA	TRBV5-1	TRBJ1-4	CASSFGGRANEKLFF	TGCGCCAGCAGCTTTGGGGGAAGAGCTAATGAAAAACTGTTTTTT
NA	NA	TRBV9	TRBJ1-2	CASSSQNYGYTF	TGTGCCAGCAGCTCCCAGAACTATGGCTACACCTTC
NA	NA	TRBV10-1	TRBJ2-3	CASSEKDTQYF	TGCGCCAGCAGTGAGAAAGATACGCAGTATTTT
NA	NA	TRBV29-1	TRBJ1-1	CSGGRLVTEAFF	TGCAGCGGGGGACGACTGGTAACTGAAGCTTTCTTT
NA	NA	TRBV19	TRBJ1-6	CASSIRQENSPLHF	TGTGCCAGTAGTATCAGACAGGAGAATTCACCCCTCCACTTT
NA	TRBD1	TRBV5-1	TRBJ2-3	CASSSGTGDIGTDTQYF	TGCGCCAGCAGCTCCGGGACAGGGGATATTGGTACAGATACGCAGTATTTT
once	NA	TRBV3-1/TRBV3-2	TRBJ2-2	CASTLEGEIGELFF	TGTGCCAGCACGTTAGAGGGGGAGATCGGGGAGCTGTTTTTT
NA	NA	TRBV7-2	TRBJ2-2	CASTPSRAGVLGELFF	TGTGCCAGCACCCCGAGTCGGGCCGGGGTCTTGGGGGAGCTGTTTTTT
NA	NA	TRBV2	TRBJ2-4	CASSRTVLAKNIQYF	TGTGCCAGCAGTCGGACAGTCCTAGCCAAAAACATTCAGTACTTC
NA	NA	TRBV14	TRBJ1-1	CASSQLNTEAFF	TGTGCCAGCAGCCAATTGAACACTGAAGCTTTCTTT
NA	NA	TRBV25-1	TRBJ2-7	CASSEWVGSYEQYF	TGTGCCAGCAGTGAATGGGTGGGCAGCTACGAGCAGTACTTC
NA	NA	TRBV12-3/TRBV12-4	TRBJ1-2	CASSFRQVDGYTF	TGTGCCAGCAGTTTTAGACAGGTCGATGGCTACACCTTC
NA	TRBD1	TRBV28	TRBJ1-2	CASSPTGQTYGYTF	TGTGCCAGCAGTCCAACGGGACAGACCTATGGCTACACCTTC
NA	TRBD1	TRBV18	TRBJ2-1	CASSPPTGLYNEQFF	TGTGCCAGCTCACCCCCGACAGGGCTCTACAATGAGCAGTTCTTC
once	NA	TRBV5-1	TRBJ2-5	CASSFGNSQETQYF	TGCGCCAGCAGCTTTGGTAACAGCCAAGAGACCCAGTACTTC
NA	TRBD1	TRBV3-1/TRBV3-2	TRBJ1-6	CASSQEGAGHNSPLHF	TGTGCCAGCAGCCAGGAGGGGGCAGGACACAATTCACCCCTCCACTTT
NA	NA	TRBV27	TRBJ1-5	CASGSQGSPQHF	TGTGCCAGCGGTTCACAGGGATCGCCCCAGCATTTT
NA	NA	TRBV12-3/TRBV12-4	TRBJ1-6	CASSLGGNSPLHF	TGTGCCAGCAGTTTAGGGGGAAATTCACCCCTCCACTTT
NA	TRBD1	TRBV5-5	TRBJ1-2	CASSLLSQGARGYGYTF	TGTGCCAGCAGCTTGCTATCTCAGGGGGCGCGGGGCTATGGCTACACCTTC
NA	NA	TRBV3-1/TRBV3-2	TRBJ1-3	CASSQDSSRVSGNTIYF	TGTGCCAGCAGCCAAGATTCCTCCAGGGTGTCTGGAAACACCATATATTTT